This TCR beta chain was documented in a study of tumor and adjacent non-tumor tissue in lung cancer. Study-wide points: Tumor tissue had significantly higher TCR diversity than normal lung.

The library came from three nested PCR rounds adapted from ARM-PCR protocols. TCRdb reprocessed the multiplex PCR reads via MiXCR and lists one record per CDR3 protein. The data contain under 45,000 distinct CDR3 sequences, 60% of them singletons. This CDR3 spans 15 amino acids. Trimming shortened V by 11 bases and J by 0 bases, and 20 bases separated the two germline ends. Germline V gene lookup returns CDR1 MNHNS and CDR2 SASEGT. Remarks on this clonotype: What it binds is not known.

RNA was extracted from bulk tissue without any cell sorting. Distant lung tissue was collected more than 3 cm away from the tumor edge. The chain is built from TRBV6-1 and TRBJ2-7, with D tentatively TRBD1 (6 bases). The material sequenced was distant non-tumor lung tissue. This TCR was recovered from a man aged 45-65 years with non-small cell lung cancer. The CDR3, as DNA: TGTGCCGCCAAATATAACAGGGCCAACTCCTACGAGCAGTACTTC. Translating it yields CAAKYNRANSYEQYF.